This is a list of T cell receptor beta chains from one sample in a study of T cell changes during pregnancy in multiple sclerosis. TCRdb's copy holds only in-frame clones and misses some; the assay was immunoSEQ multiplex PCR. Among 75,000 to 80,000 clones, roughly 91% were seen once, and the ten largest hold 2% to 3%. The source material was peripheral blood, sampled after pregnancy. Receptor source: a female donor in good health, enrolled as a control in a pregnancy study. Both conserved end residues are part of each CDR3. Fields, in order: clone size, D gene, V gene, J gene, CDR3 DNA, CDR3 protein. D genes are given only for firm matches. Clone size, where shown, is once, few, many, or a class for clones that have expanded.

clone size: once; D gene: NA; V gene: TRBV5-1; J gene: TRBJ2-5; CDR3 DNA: TGCGCCAGCAGCAACAAACCCGGACTGGAAAATCCCGAGACCCAGTACTTC; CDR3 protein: CASSNKPGLENPETQYF
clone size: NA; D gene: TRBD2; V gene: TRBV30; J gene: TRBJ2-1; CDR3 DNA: TGTGCCTGCAGGACTAGCGGGGTCTACAATGAGCAGTTCTTC; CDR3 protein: CACRTSGVYNEQFF
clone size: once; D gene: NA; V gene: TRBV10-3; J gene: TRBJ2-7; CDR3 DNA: TGTGCCATCAGTCCCCAAACGACTAGTAACGAGCAGTACTTC; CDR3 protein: CAISPQTTSNEQYF
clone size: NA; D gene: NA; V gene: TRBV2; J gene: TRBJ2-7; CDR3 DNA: TGTGCCAGCATTCGGGTGGATTACGAGCAGTACTTC; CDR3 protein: CASIRVDYEQYF
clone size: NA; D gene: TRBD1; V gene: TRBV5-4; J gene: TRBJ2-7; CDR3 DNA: TGTGCCAGCAGCCAAAGAACAGGGGGCAGACACGAGCAGTACTTC; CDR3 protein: CASSQRTGGRHEQYF
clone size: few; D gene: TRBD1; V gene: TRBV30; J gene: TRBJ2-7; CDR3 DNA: TGTGCCTGGTCCGGGACAGTGCCCTACGAGCAGTACTTC; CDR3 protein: CAWSGTVPYEQYF
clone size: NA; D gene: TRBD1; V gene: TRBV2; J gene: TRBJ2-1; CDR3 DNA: TGTGCCAGCAGTAGAGGGGGCCCGAATGAGCAGTTCTTC; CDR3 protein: CASSRGGPNEQFF
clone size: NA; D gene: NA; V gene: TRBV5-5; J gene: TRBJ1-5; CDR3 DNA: TGTGCCAGCAGCTTGGGGACAAAGACATATAGCAATCAGCCCCAGCATTTT; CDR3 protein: CASSLGTKTYSNQPQHF
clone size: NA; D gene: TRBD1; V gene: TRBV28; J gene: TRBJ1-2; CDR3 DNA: TGTGCCAGCAGTCCACCGGGACAGGGGGTGGGAGGCTACACCTTC; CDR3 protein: CASSPPGQGVGGYTF
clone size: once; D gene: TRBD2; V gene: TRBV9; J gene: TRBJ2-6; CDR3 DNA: TGTGCCAGCAGCGTAGCCCTCCTCGGGGGGGCTGGGGCCAACGTCCTGACTTTC; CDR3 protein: CASSVALLGGAGANVLTF
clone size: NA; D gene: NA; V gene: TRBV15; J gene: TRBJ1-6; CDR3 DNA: TGTGCCACCAGCTACCGGGGGGGCAATTCACCCCTCCACTTT; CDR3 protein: CATSYRGGNSPLHF
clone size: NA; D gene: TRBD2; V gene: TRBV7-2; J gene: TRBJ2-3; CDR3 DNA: TGTGCCAGCAGCGTAGTGGCGGGAGGGTACACAGATACGCAGTATTTT; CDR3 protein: CASSVVAGGYTDTQYF
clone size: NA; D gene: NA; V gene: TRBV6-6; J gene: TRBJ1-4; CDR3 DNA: TGTGCCAGCAGTTGGCATACAACTAATGAAAAACTGTTTTTT; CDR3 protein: CASSWHTTNEKLFF
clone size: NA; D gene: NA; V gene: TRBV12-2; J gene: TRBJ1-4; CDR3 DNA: TGTGCAAGTCGAAAACGGGGGGACAACGGGGATGAAAAACTGTTTTTT; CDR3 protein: CASRKRGDNGDEKLFF
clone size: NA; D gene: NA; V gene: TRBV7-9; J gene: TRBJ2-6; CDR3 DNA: TGTGCCAGCTTAACTCCGAAGCAGGGTACTGGGGCCAACGTCCTGACTTTC; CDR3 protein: CASLTPKQGTGANVLTF
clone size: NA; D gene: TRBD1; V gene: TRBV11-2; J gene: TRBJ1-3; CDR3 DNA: TGTGCCAGCGGGGGGGAACCGGGACAGGCACCTGTCACCATATATTTT; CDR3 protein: CASGGEPGQAPVTIYF
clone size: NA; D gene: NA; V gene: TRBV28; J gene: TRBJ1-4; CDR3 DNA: TGTGCCAGCAGTCTCCGAGGGGGTTTTAATGAAAAACTGTTTTTT; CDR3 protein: CASSLRGGFNEKLFF
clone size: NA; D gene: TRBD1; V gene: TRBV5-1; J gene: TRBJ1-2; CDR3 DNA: TGCGCCAGCAGCTTGGCCAGGACAGGGGACTATGGCTACACCTTC; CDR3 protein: CASSLARTGDYGYTF
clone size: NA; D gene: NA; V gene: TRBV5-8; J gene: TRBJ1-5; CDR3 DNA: TGTGCCAGCAGCTTCTTGAGTCAGCCCCAGCATTTT; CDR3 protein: CASSFLSQPQHF
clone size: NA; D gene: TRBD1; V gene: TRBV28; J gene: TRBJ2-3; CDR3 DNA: TGTGCCAGCCTGACAGGGGGCTCAAGTGATACGCAGTATTTT; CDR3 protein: CASLTGGSSDTQYF
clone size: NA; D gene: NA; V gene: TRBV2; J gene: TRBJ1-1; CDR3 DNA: TGTGCCAGCAGTGGCTGGGGAGGAAAACCTGAAGCTTTCTTT; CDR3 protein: CASSGWGGKPEAFF
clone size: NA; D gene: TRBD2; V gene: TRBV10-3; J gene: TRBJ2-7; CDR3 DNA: TGTGCCATCAGTGATACGGGAGGGTACGAGCAGTACTTC; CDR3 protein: CAISDTGGYEQYF
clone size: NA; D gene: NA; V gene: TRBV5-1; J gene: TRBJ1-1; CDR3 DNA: TGCGCCAGCAGCCATGGCCGGGACACCCGGGGGAACACTGAAGCTTTCTTT; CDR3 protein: CASSHGRDTRGNTEAFF
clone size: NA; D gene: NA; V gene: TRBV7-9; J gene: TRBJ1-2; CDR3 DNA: TGTGCCAGCAGCTTCGGAGCCGCGCTTGGCTACACCTTC; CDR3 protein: CASSFGAALGYTF
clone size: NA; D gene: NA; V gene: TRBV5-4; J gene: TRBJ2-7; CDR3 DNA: TGTGCCAGCAGCTTGGGGGGACTCGGGTACGAGCAGTACTTC; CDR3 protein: CASSLGGLGYEQYF
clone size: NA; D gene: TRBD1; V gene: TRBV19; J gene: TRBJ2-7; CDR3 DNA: TGTGCCAGTAGTATAGGACAGGGGGAAACCTACGAGCAGTACTTC; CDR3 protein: CASSIGQGETYEQYF
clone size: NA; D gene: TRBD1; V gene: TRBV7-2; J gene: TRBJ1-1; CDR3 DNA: TGTGCCAGCAGCTTTACGACAGGGGAGACTGAAGCTTTCTTT; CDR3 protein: CASSFTTGETEAFF
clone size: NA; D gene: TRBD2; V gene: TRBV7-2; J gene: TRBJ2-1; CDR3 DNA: TGTGCCAGCAGCCGTCCCAGAGCGGGAGTATCAGACAATGAGCAGTTCTTC; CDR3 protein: CASSRPRAGVSDNEQFF
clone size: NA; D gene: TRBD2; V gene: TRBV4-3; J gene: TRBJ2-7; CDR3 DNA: TGCGCCAGCAGCCAAGGATGGGCGGGAGGGACGCCCTACGAGCAGTACTTC; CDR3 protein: CASSQGWAGGTPYEQYF
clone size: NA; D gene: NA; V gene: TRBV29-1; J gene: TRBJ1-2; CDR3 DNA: TGCAGCGCCCTGGAGGGGAATAGGGGAGGCTACACCTTC; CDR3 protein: CSALEGNRGGYTF
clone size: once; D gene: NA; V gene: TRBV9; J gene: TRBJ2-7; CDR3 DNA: TGTGCCAGCAGCGTCCAGGGTGACTACGAGCAGTACTTC; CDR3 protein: CASSVQGDYEQYF
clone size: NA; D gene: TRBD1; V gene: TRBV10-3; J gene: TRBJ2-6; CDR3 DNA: TGTGCCATCAGAAGGGCAGGGGGCGAGAGTTCTGGGGCCAACGTCCTGACTTTC; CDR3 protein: CAIRRAGGESSGANVLTF
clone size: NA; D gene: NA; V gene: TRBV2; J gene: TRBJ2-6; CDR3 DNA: TGTGCCAGCAGTGACCAGGCTGGGGCCAACGTCCTGACTTTC; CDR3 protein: CASSDQAGANVLTF
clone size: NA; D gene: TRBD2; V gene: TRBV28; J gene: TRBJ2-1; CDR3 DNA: TGTGCCAGCGTCGGTTTCGGTACGGGGGGAAATTATTTCAGTGAGCAGTTCTTC; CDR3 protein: CASVGFGTGGNYFSEQFF
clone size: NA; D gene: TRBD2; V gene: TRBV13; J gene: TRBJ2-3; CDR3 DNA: TGTGCCAGCAGCTTAAAGAGTAGCGGGAGATTCAGGGGCACAGATACGCAGTATTTT; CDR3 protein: CASSLKSSGRFRGTDTQYF
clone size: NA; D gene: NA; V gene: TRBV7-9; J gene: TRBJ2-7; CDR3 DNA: TGTGCCAGCAGCACAGGGTTCAGCTCCTACGAGCAGTACTTC; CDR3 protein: CASSTGFSSYEQYF
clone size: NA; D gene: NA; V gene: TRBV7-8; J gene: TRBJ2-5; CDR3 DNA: TGTGCCAGCAGCACGAGGGGGGGGCATCAAGAGACCCAGTACTTC; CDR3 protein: CASSTRGGHQETQYF
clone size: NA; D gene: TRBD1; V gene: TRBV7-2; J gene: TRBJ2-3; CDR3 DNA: TGTGCCAGCAGTCCCCTGGGACAGGGCACAGATACGCAGTATTTT; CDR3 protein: CASSPLGQGTDTQYF
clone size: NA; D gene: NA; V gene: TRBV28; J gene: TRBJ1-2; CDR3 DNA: TGTGCCAGCAGTCTGATCGGCGGTGGCTACACCTTC; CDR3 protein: CASSLIGGGYTF
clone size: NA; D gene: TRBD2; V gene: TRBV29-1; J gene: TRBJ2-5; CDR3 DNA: TGCAGCGTTGTACGGACTAGCGGGAGGCGAGAGACCCAGTACTTC; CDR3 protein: CSVVRTSGRRETQYF
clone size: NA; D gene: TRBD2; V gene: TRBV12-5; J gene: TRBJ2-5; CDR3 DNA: TGTGCTAGTGGTTCAAGCGGGACTCAAGAGACCCAGTACTTC; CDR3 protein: CASGSSGTQETQYF
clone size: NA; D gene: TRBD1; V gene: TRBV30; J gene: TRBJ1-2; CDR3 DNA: TGTGCCTGGAGTTACTTGACAGGGTTAGGTGGCTACACCTTC; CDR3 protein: CAWSYLTGLGGYTF
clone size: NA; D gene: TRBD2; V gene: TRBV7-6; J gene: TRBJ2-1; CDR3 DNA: TGTGCCAGCAGCTTAGGGACTAGCCGCAATGAGCAGTTCTTC; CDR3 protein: CASSLGTSRNEQFF
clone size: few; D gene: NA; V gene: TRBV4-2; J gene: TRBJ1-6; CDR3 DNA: TGTGCCAGCAGCCAAGTGGTCAGGATACCCCCTTCACCCCTCCACTTT; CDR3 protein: CASSQVVRIPPSPLHF
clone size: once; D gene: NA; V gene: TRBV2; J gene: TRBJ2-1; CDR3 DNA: TGTGCCACAACTAGCTTCAGCCTTGATAGTGAGCAGTTCTTC; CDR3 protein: CATTSFSLDSEQFF
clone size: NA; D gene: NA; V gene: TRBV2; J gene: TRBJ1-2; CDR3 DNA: TGTGCCAGCACTCGGGTGGTCGGTGGCTACACCTTC; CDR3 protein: CASTRVVGGYTF
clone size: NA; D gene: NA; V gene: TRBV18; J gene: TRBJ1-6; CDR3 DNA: TGTGCCAGCTCACTCACAGGCCCTACCAGCTCCTATAATTCACCCCTCCACTTT; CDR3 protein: CASSLTGPTSSYNSPLHF
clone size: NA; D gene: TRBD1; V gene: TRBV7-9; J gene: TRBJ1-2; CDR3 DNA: TGTGCCAGCAGCCCGGGACAGGTATACTATGGCTACACCTTC; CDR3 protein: CASSPGQVYYGYTF
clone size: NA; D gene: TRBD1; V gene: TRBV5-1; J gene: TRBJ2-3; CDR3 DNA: TGCGCCAGCAGCTTGGTAGAGACAGGGGGAGATACGCAGTATTTT; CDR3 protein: CASSLVETGGDTQYF